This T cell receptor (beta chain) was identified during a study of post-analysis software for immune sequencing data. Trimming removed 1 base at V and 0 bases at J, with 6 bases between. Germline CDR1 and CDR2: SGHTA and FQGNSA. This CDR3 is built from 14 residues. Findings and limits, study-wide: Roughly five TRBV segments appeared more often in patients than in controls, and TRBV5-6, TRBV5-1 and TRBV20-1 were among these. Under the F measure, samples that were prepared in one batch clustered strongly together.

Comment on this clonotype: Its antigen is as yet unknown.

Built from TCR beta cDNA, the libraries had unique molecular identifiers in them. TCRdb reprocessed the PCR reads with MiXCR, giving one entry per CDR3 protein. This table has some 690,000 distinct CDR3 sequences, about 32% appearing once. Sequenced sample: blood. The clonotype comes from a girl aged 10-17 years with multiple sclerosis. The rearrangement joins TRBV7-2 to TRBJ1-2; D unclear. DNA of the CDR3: TGTGCCAGCAGCTTAGGGGTCACTAACTATGGCTACACCTTC. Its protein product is CASSLGVTNYGYTF.